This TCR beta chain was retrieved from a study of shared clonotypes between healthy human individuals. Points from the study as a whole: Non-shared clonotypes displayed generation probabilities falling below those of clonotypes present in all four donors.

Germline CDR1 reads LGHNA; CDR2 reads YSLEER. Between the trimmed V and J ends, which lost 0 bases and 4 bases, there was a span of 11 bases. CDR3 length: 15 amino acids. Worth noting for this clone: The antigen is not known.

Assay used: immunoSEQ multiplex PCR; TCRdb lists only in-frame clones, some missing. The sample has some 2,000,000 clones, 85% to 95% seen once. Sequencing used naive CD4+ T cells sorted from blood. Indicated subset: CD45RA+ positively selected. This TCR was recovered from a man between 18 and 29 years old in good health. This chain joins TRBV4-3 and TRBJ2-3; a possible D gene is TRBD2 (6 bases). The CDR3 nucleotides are TGCGCCAGCAGCCAAGAGAGGGCGGGGCCAGATACGCAGTATTTT. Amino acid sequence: CASSQERAGPDTQYF.